This T cell receptor (beta chain) was identified in a study of T cell responses to AZD1222 COVID-19 vaccine. Germline loops: CDR1 GTSNPN, CDR2 SVGIG (reference sequence). This CDR3 is 14 amino acids long. V was shortened by 4 bases and J by 2 bases, with 15 bases between the two germline ends. Measured with immunoSEQ multiplex PCR; TCRdb has only the in-frame clones, and not every one. In the table there are about 140,000 clones, 85% to 90% of which are singletons. The chain uses TRBV30 and TRBJ2-7; D remains unclear. The specimen was peripheral blood, collected on day 0 of AZD1222 vaccination. The receptor was derived from an adult in good health. This CDR3 is CAWIKTDRPYEQYF. The CDR3 DNA follows: TGTGCCTGGATTAAAACCGACCGACCCTACGAGCAGTACTTC.